This is a list of T cell receptor beta chains from one sample in a study of T cell responses to AZD1222 COVID-19 vaccine. The repertoire was sequenced with immunoSEQ multiplex PCR; TCRdb's copy has only in-frame clones and lacks some. The sample includes about 130,000 clones, around 90% of them seen just once. This sample comprised peripheral blood, obtained 28 days after the second AZD1222 dose. Receptors originate from an adult who received the AZD1222 COVID-19 vaccine. CDR3s include the opening cysteine and the closing phenylalanine or tryptophan. A D gene is named only where the DNA matches it firmly. Where a row states a size, it is once, few, many or the class of an expanded clone; other rows omit it.

clone_size,cdr3_length,d_call,j_call,v_call,cdr3_nt,cdr3_aa
once,11,NA,TRBJ1-1,TRBV7-9,TGTGCCAGCAGAGGAGTAACTGAAGCTTTCTTT,CASRGVTEAFF
NA,14,NA,TRBJ1-1,TRBV5-1,TGCGCCAGCAGCTTTTCGACCATGAACACTGAAGCTTTCTTT,CASSFSTMNTEAFF
NA,12,NA,TRBJ1-2,TRBV19,TGTGCCAGCACGTCGGTGGCTCGGGGCTACACCTTC,CASTSVARGYTF
NA,16,TRBD2,TRBJ2-3,TRBV30,TGTGCCTGGAGTACGGGACTAGCGGGAGGCACAGATACGCAGTATTTT,CAWSTGLAGGTDTQYF
NA,14,TRBD2,TRBJ2-3,TRBV14,TGTGCCAGCAGCCGTTGGACTAGTTCAGATACGCAGTATTTT,CASSRWTSSDTQYF
NA,16,NA,TRBJ1-2,TRBV9,TGTGCCAGCAGCGTAGGACAGGTCGACCTTAACTATGGCTACACCTTC,CASSVGQVDLNYGYTF
NA,15,NA,TRBJ2-7,TRBV7-9,TGTGCCAGCAGCTTCACTAGCTCCTTTCCATACGAGCAGTACTTC,CASSFTSSFPYEQYF
NA,16,NA,TRBJ1-2,TRBV15,TGTGCCACCAGCGGCCAGGACAGACCGAGAAACTATGGCTACACCTTC,CATSGQDRPRNYGYTF
NA,13,NA,TRBJ2-5,TRBV2,TGTGCCAGCAGTGTATCGAGCCAGCAGACCCAGTACTTC,CASSVSSQQTQYF
once,12,NA,TRBJ1-1,TRBV28,TGTGCCAGCAGTTCTACAGGAAGGAAAGCTTTCTTT,CASSSTGRKAFF
NA,11,NA,TRBJ1-6,TRBV2,TGTGCCAGCAGTGTTCGGTCACCCCTCCACTTT,CASSVRSPLHF
NA,15,NA,TRBJ2-3,TRBV10-3,TGTGCCATCAGTGAGGCTCAGCCTAGCACAGATACGCAGTATTTT,CAISEAQPSTDTQYF
NA,16,TRBD1,TRBJ1-2,TRBV5-1,TGCGCCAGCAGCTTGAATGGTGGAGAGAGCGGGACAGGGAACACCTTC,CASSLNGGESGTGNTF
NA,14,NA,TRBJ1-4,TRBV29-1,TGCAGCGTTGTTGGGGTTCAGACTAATGAAAAACTGTTTTTT,CSVVGVQTNEKLFF
NA,17,TRBD1,TRBJ1-3,TRBV18,TGTGCCAGCTCACTAGAGACAGGGTCCGTCAACGGAAACACCATATATTTT,CASSLETGSVNGNTIYF
NA,13,TRBD1,TRBJ2-1,TRBV10-3,TGTGCCAACGGGGGACAGGGAGGAAATGAGCAGTTCTTC,CANGGQGGNEQFF
NA,12,NA,TRBJ1-1,TRBV6-5,TGTGCCGGCTCATCGCACAGAACTGAAGCTTTCTTT,CAGSSHRTEAFF
NA,16,NA,TRBJ1-6,TRBV7-9,TGTGCCAGCAGCTCCCATCCAACAGGGATTCGCTCACCCCTCCACTTT,CASSSHPTGIRSPLHF
NA,17,TRBD2,TRBJ2-1,TRBV2,TGTGCCAGCAGTCAGCAGGTTGGGGCGGGACTACCACAACAGCAGTTCTTC,CASSQQVGAGLPQQQFF
once,15,TRBD2,TRBJ2-1,TRBV29-1,TGCAGCGTTGATAGCGGGGTGGGGTCCTACAATGAGCAGTTCTTC,CSVDSGVGSYNEQFF
NA,15,NA,TRBJ2-7,TRBV7-9,TGTGCCAGCAGCTTGGTTACCGGGACAACCTACGAGCAGTACTTC,CASSLVTGTTYEQYF
NA,18,TRBD2,TRBJ2-7,TRBV5-1,TGCGCCAGCAGCTTCACGGGTAAAGCGGGAGGTTACACCTACGAGCAGTACTTC,CASSFTGKAGGYTYEQYF
NA,12,TRBD1,TRBJ2-1,TRBV25-1,TGTGCCAGCAGTGGGACAGGGTACGAGCAGTTCTTC,CASSGTGYEQFF
once,16,NA,TRBJ2-4,TRBV6-1,TGTGCCAGCAGAGAAACAGGGATAGTAACCAAAAACATTCAGTACTTC,CASRETGIVTKNIQYF
once,16,NA,TRBJ2-2,TRBV5-6,TGTGCCAGCAGCTTGTGGACTACCGGGAACACCGGGGAGCTGTTTTTT,CASSLWTTGNTGELFF
NA,10,NA,TRBJ2-5,TRBV20-1,TGCAGTGCTAGACCGCAGACCCAGTACTTC,CSARPQTQYF
NA,15,NA,TRBJ1-2,TRBV7-2,TGTGCCAGCAGCTTAAGCAGGGATGCATACTATGGCTACACCTTC,CASSLSRDAYYGYTF
NA,14,NA,TRBJ2-5,TRBV5-1,TGCGCCAGCAGCCACGGGACTCCCCAAGAGACCCAGTACTTC,CASSHGTPQETQYF
NA,13,TRBD1,TRBJ1-1,TRBV5-4,TGTGCCAGCAGGGGGACAGCGAACACTGAAGCTTTCTTT,CASRGTANTEAFF
NA,15,TRBD1,TRBJ2-7,TRBV3-1/TRBV3-2,TGTGCCAGCAGCCCCCGGGACAGGGCCGGCTACGAGCAGTACTTC,CASSPRDRAGYEQYF
NA,13,NA,TRBJ1-2,TRBV30,TGTGCCTGGAGTGTACCCCAAGGGTTTGGCTACACCTTC,CAWSVPQGFGYTF
NA,14,NA,TRBJ1-1,TRBV6-5,TGTGCCAGCAGACAAAAGGGGCGAGCTGGTGAAGCTTTCTTT,CASRQKGRAGEAFF
NA,11,NA,TRBJ1-1,TRBV12-3/TRBV12-4,TGTGCCAGCAGTTTAGGGGGGGAGGCTTTCTTT,CASSLGGEAFF
NA,14,NA,TRBJ2-5,TRBV6-6,TGTGCCAGCAGTTACCCTCGGGGGGCTGAGACCCAGTACTTC,CASSYPRGAETQYF
NA,17,NA,TRBJ2-3,TRBV5-8,TGTGCCAGCAGCCGCACCGGGGATGGAGGTAGCACAGATACGCAGTATTTT,CASSRTGDGGSTDTQYF
NA,15,NA,TRBJ1-6,TRBV7-9,TGTGCCAGCAGCTTAGACAGCTCCTATAATTCACCCCTCCACTTT,CASSLDSSYNSPLHF
few,15,NA,TRBJ2-7,TRBV27,TGTGCCAGCAGTTCCCTTGGGGCGGTCTCCTACGAGCAGTACTTC,CASSSLGAVSYEQYF
NA,14,TRBD1,TRBJ1-4,TRBV5-1,TGCGCCAGCAGCGAGGGACAGTCCGGTGAAAAACTGTTTTTT,CASSEGQSGEKLFF
NA,15,NA,TRBJ2-7,TRBV7-9,TGTGCCAGCAGCCCCGGATGGGGGGAGCAGTACGAGCAGTACTTC,CASSPGWGEQYEQYF
NA,17,TRBD1,TRBJ1-1,TRBV3-1/TRBV3-2,TGTGCCAGCAGCCAAGAATTTGGGACAGGAATGAACACTGAAGCTTTCTTT,CASSQEFGTGMNTEAFF
NA,15,NA,TRBJ2-3,TRBV2,TGTGCCAGCAGACCCCAGGGAGTTGGCACAGATACGCAGTATTTT,CASRPQGVGTDTQYF
once,15,NA,TRBJ2-3,TRBV7-2,TGTGCCAGCAGCCTCGGTTGGGTAAGCACAGATACGCAGTATTTT,CASSLGWVSTDTQYF
NA,16,NA,TRBJ1-1,TRBV6-2/TRBV6-3,TGTGCCAGCAGCCCTTCCGGGGAGGAGGTGAACACTGAAGCTTTCTTT,CASSPSGEEVNTEAFF
NA,13,TRBD1,TRBJ1-1,TRBV12-3/TRBV12-4,TGTGCCAGCAGCCCGGGACAGCACACTGAAGCTTTCTTT,CASSPGQHTEAFF
NA,14,NA,TRBJ1-1,TRBV15,TGTGCCACCAGCAGAGTGGACGGTAGCACTGAAGCTTTCTTT,CATSRVDGSTEAFF
NA,12,NA,TRBJ2-2,TRBV12-3/TRBV12-4,TGTGCCAGCAGCCGCGACACCGGGGAGCTGTTTTTT,CASSRDTGELFF
NA,14,NA,TRBJ1-2,TRBV14,TGTGCCAGCAGCCAAGACGGGGGGAACTATGGCTACACCTTC,CASSQDGGNYGYTF
NA,16,NA,TRBJ2-7,TRBV3-1/TRBV3-2,TGTGCCAGCAGCCAAGATCCGTACGCGGGCGGCTACGAGCAGTACTTC,CASSQDPYAGGYEQYF
NA,14,TRBD1,TRBJ1-5,TRBV6-5,TGTGCCAGCAGGGGGACAGGGCTCTTGACGCCCCAGCATTTT,CASRGTGLLTPQHF
NA,14,NA,TRBJ1-2,TRBV5-6,TGTGCCAGCAGCCTGGACCTCACTAACTATGGCTACACCTTC,CASSLDLTNYGYTF
NA,18,TRBD1,TRBJ2-3,TRBV5-5,TGTGCCAGCAGCGACGGGACAGGGTGGGGGGTCCCCACAGATACGCAGTATTTT,CASSDGTGWGVPTDTQYF
once,13,NA,TRBJ1-2,TRBV27,TGTGCCAGCAGGCCAACAGGGTCTGATGGCTACACCTTC,CASRPTGSDGYTF
NA,16,NA,TRBJ2-7,TRBV10-1,TGCGCCAGCAGTGAGTCGACTCAAGGGATCCCCTACGAGCAGTACTTC,CASSESTQGIPYEQYF
NA,15,NA,TRBJ1-2,TRBV28,TGTGCCAGCAGTTTCAGCGGGGGATTCAGATATGGCTACACCTTC,CASSFSGGFRYGYTF
once,12,TRBD1,TRBJ2-7,TRBV7-9,TGTGCCAGCAGCTGGGGACAGACCGAGCAGTACTTC,CASSWGQTEQYF
NA,14,NA,TRBJ1-6,TRBV19,TGTGCCAGTAGTACGGGCAGGAGTAATTCACCCCTCCACTTT,CASSTGRSNSPLHF
NA,14,NA,TRBJ1-1,TRBV10-3,TGTGCCATCAGTGTACAGGCGATGAACACTGAAGCTTTCTTT,CAISVQAMNTEAFF
NA,15,NA,TRBJ2-5,TRBV18,TGTGCCAGCTCACCGTACTACGGACAGCAAGAGACCCAGTACTTC,CASSPYYGQQETQYF
once,15,NA,TRBJ2-7,TRBV2,TGTGCCAGCAGTCGCAGGGAAGAGATTGACCACGAGCAGTACTTC,CASSRREEIDHEQYF